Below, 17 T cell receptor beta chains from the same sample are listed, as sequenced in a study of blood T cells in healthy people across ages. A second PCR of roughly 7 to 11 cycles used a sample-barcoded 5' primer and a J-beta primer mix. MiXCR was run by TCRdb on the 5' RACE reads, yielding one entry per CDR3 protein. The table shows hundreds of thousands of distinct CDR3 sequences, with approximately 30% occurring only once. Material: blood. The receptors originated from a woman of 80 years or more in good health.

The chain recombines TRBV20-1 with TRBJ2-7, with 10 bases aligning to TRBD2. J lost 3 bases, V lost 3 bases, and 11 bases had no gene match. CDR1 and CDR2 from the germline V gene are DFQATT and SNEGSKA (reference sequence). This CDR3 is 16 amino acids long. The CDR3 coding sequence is TGCAGTGCTAGGGACCCCCCTAGCGGGAGATACTACGAGCAGTACTTC. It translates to CSARDPPSGRYYEQYF.

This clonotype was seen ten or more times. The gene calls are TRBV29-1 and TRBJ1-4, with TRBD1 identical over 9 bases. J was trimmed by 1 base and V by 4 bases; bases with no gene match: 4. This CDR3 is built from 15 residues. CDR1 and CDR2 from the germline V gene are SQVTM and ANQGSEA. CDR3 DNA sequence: TGCAGCGTTGGGGGACAGGGAAGAACTAATGAAAAACTGTTTTTT. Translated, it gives CSVGGQGRTNEKLFF.

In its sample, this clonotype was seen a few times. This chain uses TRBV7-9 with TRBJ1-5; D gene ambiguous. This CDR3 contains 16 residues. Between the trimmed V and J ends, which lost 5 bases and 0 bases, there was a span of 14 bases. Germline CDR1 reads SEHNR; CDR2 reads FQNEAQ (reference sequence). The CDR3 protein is CASSGGRPYSNQPQHF. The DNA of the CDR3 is TGTGCCAGCAGCGGTGGCAGGCCCTATAGCAATCAGCCCCAGCATTTT.

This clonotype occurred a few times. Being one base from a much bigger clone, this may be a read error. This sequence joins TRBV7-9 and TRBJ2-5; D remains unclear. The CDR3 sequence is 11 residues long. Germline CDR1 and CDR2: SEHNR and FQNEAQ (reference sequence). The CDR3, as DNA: TGTGGGTCCGCTACCTTCAATGAGCAGTACTTC. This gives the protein CGSATFNEQYF.

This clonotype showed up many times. Written as DNA, the CDR3 is TGCGCCAGCAGCTCCAACGGGAAGGGGGCGGGAGAGACCCAGTACTTC. Translation gives CASSSNGKGAGETQYF. The rearrangement joins TRBV5-1 to TRBJ2-5; 7 bases line up with TRBD1. Germline CDR1 reads SGHRS; CDR2 reads YFSETQ. CDR3 size: 16 residues. V lost 3 bases to trimming and J lost 4 bases; unmatched junction nucleotides: 12.

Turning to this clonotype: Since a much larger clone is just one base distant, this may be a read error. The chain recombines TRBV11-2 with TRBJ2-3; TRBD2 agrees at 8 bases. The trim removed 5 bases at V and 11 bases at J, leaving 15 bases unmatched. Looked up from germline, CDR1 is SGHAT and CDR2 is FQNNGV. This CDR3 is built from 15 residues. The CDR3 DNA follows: TGTGCCAGCAGCACGGCGGGACTAGGCCCTTTGGTGCAGTATTTT. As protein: CASSTAGLGPLVQYF. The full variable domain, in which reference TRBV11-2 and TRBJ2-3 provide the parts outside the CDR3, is EAGVAQSPRYKIIEKRQSVAFWCNPISGHATLYWYQQILGQGPKLLIQFQNNGVVDDSQLPKDRFSAERLKGVDSTLKIQPAKLEDSAVYLCASSTAGLGPLVQYFGPGTRLTVL.

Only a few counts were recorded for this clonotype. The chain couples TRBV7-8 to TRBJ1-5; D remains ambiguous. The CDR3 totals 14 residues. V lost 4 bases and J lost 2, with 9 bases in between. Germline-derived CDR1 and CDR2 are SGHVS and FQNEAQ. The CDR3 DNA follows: TGTGCCAGCAGCTCCATGGGTGGCAATCAGCCCCAGCATTTT. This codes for CASSSMGGNQPQHF.

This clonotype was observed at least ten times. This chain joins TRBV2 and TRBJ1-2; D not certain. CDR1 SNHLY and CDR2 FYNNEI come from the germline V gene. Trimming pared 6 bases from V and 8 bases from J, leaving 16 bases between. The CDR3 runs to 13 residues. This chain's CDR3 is CASSGPGERGYTF. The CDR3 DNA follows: TGTGCCAGCAGCGGCCCCGGGGAGAGAGGCTACACCTTC.

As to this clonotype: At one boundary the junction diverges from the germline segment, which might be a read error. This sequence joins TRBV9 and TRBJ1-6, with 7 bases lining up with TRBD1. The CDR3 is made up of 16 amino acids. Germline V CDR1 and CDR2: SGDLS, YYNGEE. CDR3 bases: TGTGCCAGCAGCGCCTACAGGGGTAGCGTTGGTTCACCCCCCCACTTT. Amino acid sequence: CASSAYRGSVGSPPHF.

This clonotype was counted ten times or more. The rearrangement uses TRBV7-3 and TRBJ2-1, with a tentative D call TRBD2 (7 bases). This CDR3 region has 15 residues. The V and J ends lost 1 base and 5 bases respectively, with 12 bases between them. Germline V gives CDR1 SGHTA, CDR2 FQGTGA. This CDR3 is CASSLSGGPNNEQFF. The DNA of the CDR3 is TGTGCCAGCAGCTTAAGCGGGGGCCCAAACAATGAGCAGTTCTTC. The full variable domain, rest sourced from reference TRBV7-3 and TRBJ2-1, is GAGVSQTPSNKVTEKGKYVELRCDPISGHTALYWYRQSLGQGPEFLIYFQGTGAADDSGLPNDRFFAVRPEGSVSTLKIQRTERGDSAVYLCASSLSGGPNNEQFFGPGTRLTVL.

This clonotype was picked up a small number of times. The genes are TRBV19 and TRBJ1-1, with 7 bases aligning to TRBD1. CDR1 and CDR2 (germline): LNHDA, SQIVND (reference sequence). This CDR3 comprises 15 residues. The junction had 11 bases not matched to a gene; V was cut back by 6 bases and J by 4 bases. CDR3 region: CASRQGRQRITEAFF. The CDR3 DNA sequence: TGTGCCAGTAGACAGGGGAGACAGAGGATCACTGAAGCTTTCTTT.

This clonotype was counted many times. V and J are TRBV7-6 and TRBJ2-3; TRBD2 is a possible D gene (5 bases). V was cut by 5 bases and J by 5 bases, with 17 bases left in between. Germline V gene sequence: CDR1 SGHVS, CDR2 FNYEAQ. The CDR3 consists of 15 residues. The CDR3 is CASSKRSSFQDTQYF. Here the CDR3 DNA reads TGTGCCAGCAGCAAGCGGTCTAGCTTTCAAGATACGCAGTATTTT.

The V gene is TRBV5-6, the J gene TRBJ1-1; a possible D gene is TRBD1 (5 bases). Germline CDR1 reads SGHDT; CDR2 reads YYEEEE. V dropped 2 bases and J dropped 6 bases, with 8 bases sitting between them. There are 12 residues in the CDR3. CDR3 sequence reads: CASSLGESEAFF. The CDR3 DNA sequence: TGTGCCAGCAGCTTAGGGGAATCTGAAGCTTTCTTT.

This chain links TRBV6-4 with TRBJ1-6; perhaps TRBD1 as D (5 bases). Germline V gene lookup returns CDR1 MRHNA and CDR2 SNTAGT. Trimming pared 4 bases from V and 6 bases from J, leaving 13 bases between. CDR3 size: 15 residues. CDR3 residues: CASSASTGGNSPLHF. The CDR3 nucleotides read TGTGCCAGCAGTGCCTCAACCGGGGGTAATTCACCCCTCCACTTT.

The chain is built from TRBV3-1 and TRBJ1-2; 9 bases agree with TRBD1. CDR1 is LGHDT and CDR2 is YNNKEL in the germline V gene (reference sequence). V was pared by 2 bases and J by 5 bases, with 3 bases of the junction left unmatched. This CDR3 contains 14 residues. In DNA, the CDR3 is TGTGCCAGCAGCCAACGGACAGGGGAATATGGCTACACCTTC. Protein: CASSQRTGEYGYTF. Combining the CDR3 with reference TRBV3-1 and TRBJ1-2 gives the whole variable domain DTAVSQTPKYLVTQMGNDKSIKCEQNLGHDTMYWYKQDSKKFLKIMFSYNNKELIINETVPNRFSPKSPDKAHLNLHINSLELGDSAVYFCASSQRTGEYGYTFGSGTRLTVV.

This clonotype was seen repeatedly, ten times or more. DNA of the CDR3: TGTGCCAGCAGCCACAGGGACATCTATAATTCACCCCTCCACTTT. It encodes CASSHRDIYNSPLHF. The genes are TRBV7-8 and TRBJ1-6; perhaps TRBD1 as D (6 bases). Trimming pared 5 bases from V and 3 bases from J, leaving 11 bases between. This CDR3 comprises 15 residues. Germline values: CDR1 SGHVS, CDR2 FQNEAQ. The whole variable domain, remainder taken from reference TRBV7-8 and TRBJ1-6, is GAGVSQSPRYKVAKRGQDVALRCDPISGHVSLFWYQQALGQGPEFLTYFQNEAQLDKSGLPSDRFFAERPEGSVSTLKIQRTQQEDSAVYLCASSHRDIYNSPLHFGNGTRLTVT.

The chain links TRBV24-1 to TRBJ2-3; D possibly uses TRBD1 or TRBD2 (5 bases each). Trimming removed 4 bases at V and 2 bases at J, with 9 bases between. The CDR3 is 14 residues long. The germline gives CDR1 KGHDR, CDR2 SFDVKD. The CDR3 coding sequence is TGTGCCACCAGTGAGGGGACGCTCACAGATACGCAGTATTTT. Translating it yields CATSEGTLTDTQYF.